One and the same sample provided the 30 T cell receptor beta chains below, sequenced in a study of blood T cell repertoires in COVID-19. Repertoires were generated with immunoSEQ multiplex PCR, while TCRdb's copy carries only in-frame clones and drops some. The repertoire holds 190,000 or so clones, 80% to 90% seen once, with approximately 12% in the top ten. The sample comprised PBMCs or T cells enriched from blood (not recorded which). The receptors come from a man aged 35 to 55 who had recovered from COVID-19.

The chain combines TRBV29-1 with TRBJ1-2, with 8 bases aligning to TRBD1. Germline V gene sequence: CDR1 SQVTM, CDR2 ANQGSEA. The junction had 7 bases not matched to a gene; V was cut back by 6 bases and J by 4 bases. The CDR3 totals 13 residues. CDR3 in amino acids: CSVVLGTGYGYTF. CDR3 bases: TGCAGCGTAGTCTTAGGGACAGGCTATGGCTACACCTTC.

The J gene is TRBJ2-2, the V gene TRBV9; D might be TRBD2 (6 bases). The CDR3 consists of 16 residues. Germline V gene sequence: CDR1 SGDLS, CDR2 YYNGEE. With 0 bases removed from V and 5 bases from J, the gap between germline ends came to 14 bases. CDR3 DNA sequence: TGTGCCAGCAGCGTAGCCGAGGGAGGATTGACCGGGGAGCTGTTTTTT. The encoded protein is CASSVAEGGLTGELFF.

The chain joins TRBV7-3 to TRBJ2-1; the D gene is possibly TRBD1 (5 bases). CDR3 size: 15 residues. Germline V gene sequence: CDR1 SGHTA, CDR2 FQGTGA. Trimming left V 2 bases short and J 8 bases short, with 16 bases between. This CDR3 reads CASSLGRGVGDEQFF. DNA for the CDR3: TGTGCCAGCAGCTTAGGAAGGGGTGTGGGTGATGAGCAGTTCTTC.

The CDR3 region has the DNA TGTGCCAGCAGTTACTCTCGACCAGGGGCGGAAGAGACCCAGTACTTC. Its protein product is CASSYSRPGAEETQYF. The V and J genes are TRBV6-5 and TRBJ2-5, with a tentative D call TRBD1 (6 bases). This CDR3 comprises 16 residues. Trimming removed 0 bases at V and 3 bases at J, with 14 bases between. Germline loops: CDR1 MNHEY, CDR2 SVGAGI.

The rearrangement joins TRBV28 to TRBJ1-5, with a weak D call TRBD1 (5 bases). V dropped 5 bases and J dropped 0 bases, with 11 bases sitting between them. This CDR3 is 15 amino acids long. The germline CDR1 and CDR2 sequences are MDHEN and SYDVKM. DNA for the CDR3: TGTGCCAGCAGTCGCCCGGGGGATAGCAATCAGCCCCAGCATTTT. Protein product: CASSRPGDSNQPQHF.

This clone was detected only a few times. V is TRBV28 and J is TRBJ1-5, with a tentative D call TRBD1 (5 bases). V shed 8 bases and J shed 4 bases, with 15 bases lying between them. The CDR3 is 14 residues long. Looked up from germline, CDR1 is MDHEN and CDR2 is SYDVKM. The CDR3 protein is CASQLGGANQPQHF. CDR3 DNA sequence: TGTGCCAGCCAACTGGGGGGTGCTAATCAGCCCCAGCATTTT.

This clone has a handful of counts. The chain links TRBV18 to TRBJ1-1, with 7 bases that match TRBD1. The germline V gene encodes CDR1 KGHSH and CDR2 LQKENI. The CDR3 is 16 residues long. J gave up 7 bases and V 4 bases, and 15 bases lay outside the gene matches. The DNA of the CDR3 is TGTGCCAGCTCACAAGCACCGGGACAGAGAACCCGTGAAGCTTTCTTT. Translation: CASSQAPGQRTREAFF.

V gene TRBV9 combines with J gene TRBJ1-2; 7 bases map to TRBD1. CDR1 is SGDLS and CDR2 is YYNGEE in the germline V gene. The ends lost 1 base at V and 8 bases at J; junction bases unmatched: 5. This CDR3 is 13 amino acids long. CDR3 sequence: CASSVRQGDGYTF. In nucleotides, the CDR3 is TGTGCCAGCAGCGTACGACAGGGTGACGGCTACACCTTC.

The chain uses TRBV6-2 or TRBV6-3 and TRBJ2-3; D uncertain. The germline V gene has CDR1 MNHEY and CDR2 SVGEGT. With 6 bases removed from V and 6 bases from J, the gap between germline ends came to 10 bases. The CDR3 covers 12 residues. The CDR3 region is CASSPSGDTQYF. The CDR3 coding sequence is TGTGCCAGCAGCCCTTCCGGGGATACGCAGTATTTT.

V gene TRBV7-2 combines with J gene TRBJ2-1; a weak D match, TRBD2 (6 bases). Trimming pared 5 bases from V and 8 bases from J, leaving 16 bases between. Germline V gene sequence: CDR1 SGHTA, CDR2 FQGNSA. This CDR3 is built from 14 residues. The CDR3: CASSPREFGDEQFF. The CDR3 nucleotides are TGTGCCAGCAGCCCTCGGGAGTTTGGCGATGAGCAGTTCTTC.

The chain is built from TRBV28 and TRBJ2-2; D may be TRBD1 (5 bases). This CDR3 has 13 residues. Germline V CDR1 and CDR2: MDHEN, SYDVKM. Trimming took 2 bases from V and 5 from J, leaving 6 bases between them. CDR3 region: CASSLGATGELFF. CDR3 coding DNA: TGTGCCAGCAGTTTAGGGGCAACCGGGGAGCTGTTTTTT. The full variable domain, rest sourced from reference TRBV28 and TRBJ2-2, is DVKVTQSSRYLVKRTGEKVFLECVQDMDHENMFWYRQDPGLGLRLIYFSYDVKMKEKGDIPEGYSVSREKKERFSLILESASTNQTSMYLCASSLGATGELFFGEGSRLTVL.

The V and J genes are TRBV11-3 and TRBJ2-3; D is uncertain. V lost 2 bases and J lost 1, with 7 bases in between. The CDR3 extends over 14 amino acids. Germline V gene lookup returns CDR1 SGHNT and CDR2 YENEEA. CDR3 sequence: CASSLRDGTDTQYF. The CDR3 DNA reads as TGTGCCAGCAGCTTAAGAGATGGCACAGATACGCAGTATTTT.

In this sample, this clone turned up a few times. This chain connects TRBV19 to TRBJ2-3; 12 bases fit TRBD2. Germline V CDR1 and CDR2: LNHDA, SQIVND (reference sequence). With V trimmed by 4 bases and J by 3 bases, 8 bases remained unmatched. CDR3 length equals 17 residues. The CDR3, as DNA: TGTGCCAGTAGTACGGGGTCTAGCGGGAGGGTGACAGATACGCAGTATTTT. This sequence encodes CASSTGSSGRVTDTQYF.

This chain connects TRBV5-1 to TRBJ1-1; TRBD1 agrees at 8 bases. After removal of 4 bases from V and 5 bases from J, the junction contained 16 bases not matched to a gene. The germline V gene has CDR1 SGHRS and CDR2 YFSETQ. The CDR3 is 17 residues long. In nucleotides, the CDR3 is TGCGCCAGCAGCCCGTACTCGGACAGGGTAGTGGTAACTGAAGCTTTCTTT. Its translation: CASSPYSDRVVVTEAFF.

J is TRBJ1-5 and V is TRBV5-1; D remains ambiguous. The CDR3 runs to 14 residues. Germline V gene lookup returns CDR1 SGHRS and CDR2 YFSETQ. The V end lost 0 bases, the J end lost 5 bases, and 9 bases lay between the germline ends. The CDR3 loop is CASSLGRLDQPQHF. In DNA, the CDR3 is TGCGCCAGCAGCTTGGGCCGACTGGATCAGCCCCAGCATTTT.

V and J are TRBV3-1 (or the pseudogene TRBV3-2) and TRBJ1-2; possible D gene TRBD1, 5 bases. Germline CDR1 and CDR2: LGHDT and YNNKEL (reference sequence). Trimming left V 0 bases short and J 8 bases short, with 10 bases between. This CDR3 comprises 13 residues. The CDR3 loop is CASSQDREGGYTF. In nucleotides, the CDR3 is TGTGCCAGCAGCCAAGACAGGGAAGGCGGCTACACCTTC.

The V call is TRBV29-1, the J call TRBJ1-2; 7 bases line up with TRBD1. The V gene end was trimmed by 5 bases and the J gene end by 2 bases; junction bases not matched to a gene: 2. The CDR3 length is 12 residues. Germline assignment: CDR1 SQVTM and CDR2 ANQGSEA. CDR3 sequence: CSVSDRNYGYTF. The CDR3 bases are TGCAGCGTTTCGGACAGGAACTATGGCTACACCTTC.

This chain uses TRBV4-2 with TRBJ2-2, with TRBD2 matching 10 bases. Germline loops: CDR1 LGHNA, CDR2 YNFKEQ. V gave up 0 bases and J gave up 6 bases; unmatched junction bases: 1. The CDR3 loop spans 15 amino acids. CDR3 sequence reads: CASSQEAGGPGELFF. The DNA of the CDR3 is TGTGCCAGCAGCCAAGAAGCGGGAGGGCCCGGGGAGCTGTTTTTT.

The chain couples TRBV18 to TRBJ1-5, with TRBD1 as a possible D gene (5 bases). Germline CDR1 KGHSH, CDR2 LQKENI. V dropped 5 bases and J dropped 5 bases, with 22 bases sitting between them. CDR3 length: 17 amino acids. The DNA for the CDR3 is TGTGCCAGCTCAATGGATGGCGGGGCTCGCCCCCATCAGCCCCAGCATTTT. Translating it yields CASSMDGGARPHQPQHF.

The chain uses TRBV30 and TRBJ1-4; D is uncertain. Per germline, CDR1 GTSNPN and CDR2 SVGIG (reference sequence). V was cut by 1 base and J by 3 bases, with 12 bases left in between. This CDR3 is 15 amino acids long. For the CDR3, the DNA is TGTGCCTGGAGTGCGGCGGTTCTATCTAATGAAAAACTGTTTTTT. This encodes CAWSAAVLSNEKLFF.

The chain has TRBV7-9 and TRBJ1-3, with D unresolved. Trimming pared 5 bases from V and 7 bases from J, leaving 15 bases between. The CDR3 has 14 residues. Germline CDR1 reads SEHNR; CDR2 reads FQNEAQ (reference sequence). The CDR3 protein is CASSKERTVNTIYF. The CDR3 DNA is TGTGCCAGCAGCAAGGAAAGGACTGTCAACACCATATATTTT.

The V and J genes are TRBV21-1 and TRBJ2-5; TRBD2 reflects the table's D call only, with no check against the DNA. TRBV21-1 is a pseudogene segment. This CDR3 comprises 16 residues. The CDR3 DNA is TGTGCCAGCAGCAAAGTTTTAGGAGGTGGCGTCGAGACCCAGTACTTC. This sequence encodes CASSKVLGGGVETQYF.

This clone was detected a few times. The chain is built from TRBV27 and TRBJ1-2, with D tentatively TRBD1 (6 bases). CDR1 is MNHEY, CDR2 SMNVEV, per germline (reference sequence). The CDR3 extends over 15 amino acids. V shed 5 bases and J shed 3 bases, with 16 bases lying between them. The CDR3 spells CASSPPGGLHYGYTF. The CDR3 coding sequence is TGTGCCAGCAGTCCTCCGGGGGGCTTACACTATGGCTACACCTTC.

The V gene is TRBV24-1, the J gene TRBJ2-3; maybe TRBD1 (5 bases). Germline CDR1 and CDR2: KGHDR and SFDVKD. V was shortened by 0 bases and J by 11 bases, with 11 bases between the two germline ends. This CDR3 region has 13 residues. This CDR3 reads CATSDLLGARQYF. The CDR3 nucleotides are TGTGCCACCAGTGATTTGCTTGGGGCCAGGCAGTATTTT.

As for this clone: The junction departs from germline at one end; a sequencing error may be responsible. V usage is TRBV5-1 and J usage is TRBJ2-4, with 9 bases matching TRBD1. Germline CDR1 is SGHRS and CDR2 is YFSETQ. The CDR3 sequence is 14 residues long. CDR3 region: CASSLGQGANIQYF. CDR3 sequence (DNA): TGCGCCAGCAGTTTGGGACAGGGCGCGAACATTCAGTACTTC.

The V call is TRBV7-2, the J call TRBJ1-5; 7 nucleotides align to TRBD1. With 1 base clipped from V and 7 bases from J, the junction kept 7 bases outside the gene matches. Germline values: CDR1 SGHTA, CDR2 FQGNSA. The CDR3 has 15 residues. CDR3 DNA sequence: TGTGCCAGCAGCTTAGGTGGTATAGGGGGCCAGCCCCAGCATTTT. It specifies CASSLGGIGGQPQHF.

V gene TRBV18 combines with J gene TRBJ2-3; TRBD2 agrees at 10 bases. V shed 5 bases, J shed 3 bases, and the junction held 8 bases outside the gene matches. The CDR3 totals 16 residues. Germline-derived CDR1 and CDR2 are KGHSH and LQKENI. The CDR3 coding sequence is TGTGCCAGCTCATCGACTTGGACTAGCGGAACAGATACGCAGTATTTT. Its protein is CASSSTWTSGTDTQYF.

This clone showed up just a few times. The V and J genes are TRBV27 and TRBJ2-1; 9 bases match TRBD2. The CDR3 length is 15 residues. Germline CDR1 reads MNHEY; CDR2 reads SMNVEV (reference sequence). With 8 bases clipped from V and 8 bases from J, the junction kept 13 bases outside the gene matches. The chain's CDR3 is CASGTGREGPYEQFF. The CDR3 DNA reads TGTGCCAGCGGCACGGGGCGGGAGGGCCCATATGAGCAGTTCTTC.

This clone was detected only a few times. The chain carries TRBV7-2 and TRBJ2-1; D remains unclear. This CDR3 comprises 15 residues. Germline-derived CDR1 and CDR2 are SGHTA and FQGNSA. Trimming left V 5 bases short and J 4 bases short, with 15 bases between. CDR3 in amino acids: CASSPASRVYNEQFF. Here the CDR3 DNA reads TGTGCCAGCAGCCCTGCCAGTCGGGTATACAATGAGCAGTTCTTC.

The CDR3 DNA follows: TGTGCCAGTAGTATTCAGATCAGGGGACAAGAGACCCAGTACTTC. This codes for CASSIQIRGQETQYF. This chain connects TRBV19 to TRBJ2-5; TRBD1 is a possible D gene (6 bases). Between the trimmed V and J ends, which lost 3 bases and 2 bases, there was a span of 13 bases. The germline V gene has CDR1 LNHDA and CDR2 SQIVND (reference sequence). This CDR3 contains 15 residues.